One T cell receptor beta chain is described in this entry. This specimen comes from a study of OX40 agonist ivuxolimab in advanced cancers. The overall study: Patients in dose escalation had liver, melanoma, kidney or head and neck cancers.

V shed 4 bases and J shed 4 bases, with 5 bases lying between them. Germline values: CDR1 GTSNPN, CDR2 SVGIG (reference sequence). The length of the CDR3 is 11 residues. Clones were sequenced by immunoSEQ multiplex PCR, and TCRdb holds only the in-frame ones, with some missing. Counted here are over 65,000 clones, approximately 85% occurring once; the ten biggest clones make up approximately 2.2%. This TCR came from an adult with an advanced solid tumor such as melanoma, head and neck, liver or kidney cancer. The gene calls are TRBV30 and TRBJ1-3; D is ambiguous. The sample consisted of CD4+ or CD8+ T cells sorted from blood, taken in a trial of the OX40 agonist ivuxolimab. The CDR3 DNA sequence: TGTGCCTGGACGTCCGGAAACACCATATATTTT. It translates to CAWTSGNTIYF.